The clone carrying this T cell receptor (beta chain) was observed a handful of times. This specimen belongs to a study of blood T cells in healthy people across ages. PCR was performed a second time for roughly 6 to 12 cycles using a sample-barcoded 5' primer and a J-beta primer mix. Using its own MiXCR run on the 5' RACE reads, TCRdb lists one record per CDR3 protein. The sample has fewer than 1.5 million distinct CDR3 sequences, roughly 45% seen once; the top ten hold less than 8%. The V gene's germline CDR1 is KGHSH and CDR2 LQKENI. The CDR3 runs to 15 residues. Sequenced material: blood. The chain joins TRBV18 to TRBJ2-4; 8 bases are shared with TRBD2. The J call may be in error: the DNA end matches TRBJ2-7 better. The sequence came from a woman under 30 in good health. CDR3 bases: TGTGCCAGCTCACCAAGAACCGGGGGGGGTCACGAGCAGTACTTC. This codes for CASSPRTGGGHEQYF.